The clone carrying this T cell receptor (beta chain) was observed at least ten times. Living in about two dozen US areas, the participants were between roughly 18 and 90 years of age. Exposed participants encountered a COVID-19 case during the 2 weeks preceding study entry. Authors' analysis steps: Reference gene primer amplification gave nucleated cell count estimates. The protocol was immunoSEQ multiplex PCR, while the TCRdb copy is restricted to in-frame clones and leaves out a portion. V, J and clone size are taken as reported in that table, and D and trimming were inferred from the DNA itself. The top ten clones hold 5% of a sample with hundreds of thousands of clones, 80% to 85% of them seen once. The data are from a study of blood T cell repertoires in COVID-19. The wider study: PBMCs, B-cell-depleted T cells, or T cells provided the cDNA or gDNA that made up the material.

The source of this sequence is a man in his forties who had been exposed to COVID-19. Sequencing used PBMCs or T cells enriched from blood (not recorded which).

The CDR3 loop is CASSQDLLNEQFF. DNA for the CDR3: TGTGCCAGCAGCCAAGATCTTTTGAATGAGCAGTTCTTC. The rearrangement joins TRBV14 to TRBJ2-1; D is unclear. V was shortened by 0 bases and J by 7 bases, with 7 bases between the two germline ends. The CDR3 has 13 residues. Germline V lookup: CDR1 SGHDN, CDR2 FVKESK.